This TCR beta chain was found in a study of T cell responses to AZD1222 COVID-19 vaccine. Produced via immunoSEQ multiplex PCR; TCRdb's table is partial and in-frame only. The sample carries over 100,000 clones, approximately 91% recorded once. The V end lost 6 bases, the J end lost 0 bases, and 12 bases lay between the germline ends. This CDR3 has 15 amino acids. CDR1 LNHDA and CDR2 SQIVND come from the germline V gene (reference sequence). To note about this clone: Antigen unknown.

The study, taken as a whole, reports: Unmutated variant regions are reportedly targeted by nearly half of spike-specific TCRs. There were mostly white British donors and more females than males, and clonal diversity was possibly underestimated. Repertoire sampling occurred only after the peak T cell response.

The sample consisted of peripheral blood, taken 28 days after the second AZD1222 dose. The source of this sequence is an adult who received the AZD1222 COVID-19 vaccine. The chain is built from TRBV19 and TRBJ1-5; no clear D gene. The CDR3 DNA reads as TGTGCCAGTAGCAGACTTAGTGATAGCAATCAGCCCCAGCATTTT. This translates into CASSRLSDSNQPQHF.